The 6 T cell receptor beta chains listed next were all sequenced from one sample in a study of shared clonotypes between healthy human individuals. The assay was immunoSEQ multiplex PCR, and TCRdb's table has in-frame clones only and misses some. The data show over a million clones, with 70% to 80% seen just once and around 1.4% held by the top ten. The sample was memory CD4+ T cells sorted from blood. As to subset: CD45RA-negative fraction. All receptors derive from a man younger than 35 in good health.

The chain employs TRBV6-5 and TRBJ2-3; D unresolved. Looked up from germline, CDR1 is MNHEY and CDR2 is SVGAGI. The CDR3 totals 15 residues. Trimming pared 6 bases from V and 0 bases from J, leaving 13 bases between. The CDR3 is CASRPGSPSTDTQYF. The CDR3, as DNA: TGTGCCAGCAGGCCGGGCTCCCCTAGCACAGATACGCAGTATTTT.

The chain employs TRBV2 and TRBJ2-1; 11 nucleotides align to TRBD1. Germline V gene lookup returns CDR1 SNHLY and CDR2 FYNNEI. V was clipped by 7 bases and J by 4 bases; unmatched bases: 3. The CDR3 covers 14 residues. In DNA form, the CDR3 reads TGTGCCAGCATGTGGGACAGGGGGTACAATGAGCAGTTCTTC. Protein product: CASMWDRGYNEQFF.

This chain joins TRBV6-1 and TRBJ1-4, with D hard to call. In germline, CDR1 is MNHNS, CDR2 SASEGT. This CDR3 region has 14 residues. The germline V and J ends were trimmed by 6 bases and 8 bases, with 16 bases remaining between them. CDR3 amino acids: CASSSLSPSEKLFF. CDR3 nucleotides: TGTGCCAGCAGCTCCTTATCCCCCTCGGAAAAACTGTTTTTT.

The J gene is TRBJ1-1, the V gene TRBV19; TRBD1 is a possible D gene (5 bases). The germline V gene encodes CDR1 LNHDA and CDR2 SQIVND (reference sequence). Deletions cut 6 bases from V and 1 base from J, with 15 bases between. The CDR3 runs to 15 residues. The CDR3 here is CASRTPGAGNTEAFF. The CDR3 bases are TGTGCCAGTAGAACCCCCGGGGCAGGGAACACTGAAGCTTTCTTT.

The chain joins TRBV19 to TRBJ2-2; D unresolved. Germline-derived CDR1 and CDR2 are LNHDA and SQIVND (reference sequence). This CDR3 is 16 amino acids long. Trimming cost V 7 bases and J 5 bases, with 20 bases left between them. CDR3 amino acids: CASTPWDRRLTGELFF. The CDR3, as DNA: TGTGCCAGTACCCCATGGGATAGGCGGCTTACCGGGGAGCTGTTTTTT.

This sequence joins TRBV9 and TRBJ2-3; TRBD1 is a possible D gene (6 bases). The CDR3 runs to 15 residues. The germline V and J ends were trimmed by 0 bases and 4 bases, with 12 bases remaining between them. The V gene's germline CDR1 is SGDLS and CDR2 YYNGEE. The CDR3 DNA follows: TGTGCCAGCAGCGTAGGTAGGGGGTCGGCAGATACGCAGTATTTT. This gives the protein CASSVGRGSADTQYF. The full variable domain, rest sourced from reference TRBV9 and TRBJ2-3, is DSGVTQTPKHLITATGQRVTLRCSPRSGDLSVYWYQQSLDQGLQFLIQYYNGEERAKGNILERFSAQQFPDLHSELNLSSLELGDSALYFCASSVGRGSADTQYFGPGTRLTVL.